This TCR beta chain was identified in a study of shared clonotypes between healthy human individuals. Broader study findings: An effect of sequencing depth on clonotype sharing among donors was expected.

Donation came from healthy HIV-negative adults that had no recent acute infections or vaccinations. The split of CD4+ cells yielded CD45RA+ naive and CD45RA-negative memory subsets. A remark on this clone: Its antigen is currently unknown.

Germline V gives CDR1 GTSNPN, CDR2 SVGIG (reference sequence). Trimming took 4 bases from V and 2 from J, leaving 11 bases between them. The CDR3 loop spans 13 amino acids. Original methodology: Filtering was not the same, since immunoSEQ gave junction-only sequences without quality scores. The protocol was immunoSEQ multiplex PCR, while the TCRdb copy is restricted to in-frame clones and leaves out a portion. The V and J calls and the clone size are those of that table, but D and trimming were determined from the DNA. The data show approximately 2,300,000 clones, 85% to 95% seen once. This sequence joins TRBV30 and TRBJ1-2, with a possible D match to TRBD1 (6 bases). This receptor was taken from a man aged 18 to 35 in good health. Some clones in this sample may be carry-over from other donors' samples. Sequenced: naive CD4+ T cells from PBMCs. Subset denoted: CD45RA+ positively selected. In DNA, the CDR3 is TGTGCCTGGACCCTAAGGGGGAACTATGGCTACACCTTC. Residues: CAWTLRGNYGYTF.